These T cell receptor beta chains were read from a single sample in a study of blood T cell repertoires in COVID-19. Produced via immunoSEQ multiplex PCR; TCRdb's table is partial and in-frame only. The repertoire consists of more than 250,000 clones, with about 86% occurring once and the leading ten covering about 3.5%. Input material: peripheral blood. The receptors come from a man aged 18 to 29 with active or convalescent COVID-19. CDR3s include the opening cysteine and the closing phenylalanine or tryptophan. Fields, in order: V gene, D gene, J gene, CDR3 protein, CDR3 DNA. The D gene is left open where the match is weak.

v_gene: TRBV4-2; d_gene: TRBD2; j_gene: TRBJ2-3; CDR3aa: CASSQPGGGNTDTQYF; CDR3nt: TGTGCCAGCAGCCAACCTGGCGGGGGGAACACAGATACGCAGTATTTT
v_gene: TRBV5-1; d_gene: TRBD1; j_gene: TRBJ2-7; CDR3aa: CASSSRQGGYEQYF; CDR3nt: TGCGCCAGCAGCTCCCGACAGGGTGGCTACGAGCAGTACTTC
v_gene: TRBV11-1; d_gene: TRBD2; j_gene: TRBJ2-1; CDR3aa: CASSLVAGRFNEQFF; CDR3nt: TGTGCCAGCAGCTTAGTAGCGGGTCGATTCAATGAGCAGTTCTTC
v_gene: TRBV5-1; d_gene: TRBD1; j_gene: TRBJ2-1; CDR3aa: CASSYRDRVGQFF; CDR3nt: TGCGCCAGCAGCTATAGGGACAGGGTCGGGCAGTTCTTC
v_gene: TRBV3-1/TRBV3-2; d_gene: -; j_gene: TRBJ1-3; CDR3aa: CASSPFVGSSGNTIYF; CDR3nt: TGTGCCAGCAGCCCCTTCGTCGGGAGCTCTGGAAACACCATATATTTT
v_gene: TRBV7-3; d_gene: -; j_gene: TRBJ2-6; CDR3aa: CASKISVSGANVLTF; CDR3nt: TGTGCCAGTAAGATCAGTGTATCTGGGGCCAACGTCCTGACTTTC
v_gene: TRBV29-1; d_gene: TRBD1; j_gene: TRBJ1-3; CDR3aa: CSARQGNGNTIYF; CDR3nt: TGCAGCGCAAGACAGGGTAACGGAAACACCATATATTTT
v_gene: TRBV10-3; d_gene: TRBD2; j_gene: TRBJ2-5; CDR3aa: CAISADIVGLQETQYF; CDR3nt: TGTGCCATCAGTGCGGATATAGTGGGACTACAAGAGACCCAGTACTTC
v_gene: TRBV10-3; d_gene: TRBD1; j_gene: TRBJ2-1; CDR3aa: CAISASGQANEQFF; CDR3nt: TGTGCCATCAGTGCGTCAGGACAGGCCAATGAGCAGTTCTTC
v_gene: TRBV11-2; d_gene: -; j_gene: TRBJ1-4; CDR3aa: CASSLVVQKLFF; CDR3nt: TGTGCCAGCAGCTTAGTCGTTCAAAAACTGTTTTTT
v_gene: TRBV3-1/TRBV3-2; d_gene: TRBD1; j_gene: TRBJ2-7; CDR3aa: CASSHRDRGHEQYF; CDR3nt: TGTGCCAGCAGCCATCGTGACAGGGGGCACGAGCAGTACTTC
v_gene: TRBV29-1; d_gene: TRBD2; j_gene: TRBJ2-7; CDR3aa: CSVVLAGEIYEQYF; CDR3nt: TGCAGCGTTGTATTAGCGGGGGAAATCTACGAGCAGTACTTC
v_gene: TRBV27; d_gene: -; j_gene: TRBJ1-5; CDR3aa: CASSFQAGGNQPQHF; CDR3nt: TGTGCCAGCAGTTTTCAGGCAGGGGGCAATCAGCCCCAGCATTTT